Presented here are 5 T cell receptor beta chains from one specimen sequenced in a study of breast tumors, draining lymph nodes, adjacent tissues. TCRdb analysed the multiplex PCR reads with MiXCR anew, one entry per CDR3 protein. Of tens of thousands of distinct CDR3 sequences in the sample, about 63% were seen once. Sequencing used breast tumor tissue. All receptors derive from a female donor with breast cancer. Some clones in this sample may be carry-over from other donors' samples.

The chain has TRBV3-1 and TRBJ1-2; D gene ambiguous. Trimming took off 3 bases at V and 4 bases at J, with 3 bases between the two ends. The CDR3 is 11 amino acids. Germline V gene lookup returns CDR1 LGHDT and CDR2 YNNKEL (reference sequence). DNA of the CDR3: TGTGCCAGCAGCCAGGGCTATGGCTACACCTTC. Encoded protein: CASSQGYGYTF.

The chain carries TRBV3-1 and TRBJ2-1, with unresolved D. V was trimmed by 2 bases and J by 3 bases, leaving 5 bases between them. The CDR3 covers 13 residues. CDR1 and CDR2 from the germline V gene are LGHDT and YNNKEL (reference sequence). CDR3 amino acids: CASSQTDYNEQFF. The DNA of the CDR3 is TGTGCCAGCAGCCAAACAGACTACAATGAGCAGTTCTTC.

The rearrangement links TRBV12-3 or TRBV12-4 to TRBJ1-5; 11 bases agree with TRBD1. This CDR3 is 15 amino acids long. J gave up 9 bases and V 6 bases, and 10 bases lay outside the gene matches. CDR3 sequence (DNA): TGTGCCAGCAGCGGTGGACAGGGGGCTCTCTGGCCCCAGCATTTT. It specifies CASSGGQGALWPQHF.

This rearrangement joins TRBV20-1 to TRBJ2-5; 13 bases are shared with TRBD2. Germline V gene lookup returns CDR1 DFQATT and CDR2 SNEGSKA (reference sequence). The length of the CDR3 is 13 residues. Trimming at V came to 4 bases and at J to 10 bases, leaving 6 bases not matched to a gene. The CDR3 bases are TGCAGTGCTATGTGGACTAGCGGGAGAAACCAGTACTTC. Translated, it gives CSAMWTSGRNQYF.

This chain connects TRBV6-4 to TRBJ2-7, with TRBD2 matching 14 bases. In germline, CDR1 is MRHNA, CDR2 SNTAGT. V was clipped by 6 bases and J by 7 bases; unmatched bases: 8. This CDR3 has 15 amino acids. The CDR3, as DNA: TGTGCCAGCAGCCTGACTAGCGGGGGGGGCCGAGAGCAGTACTTC. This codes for CASSLTSGGGREQYF.